The 21 T cell receptor beta chains below were found in one sample sequenced in a study of shared clonotypes between healthy human individuals. Clones were sequenced by immunoSEQ multiplex PCR, and TCRdb holds only the in-frame ones, with some missing. The sample lists about 2.3 million clones; roughly 93% were seen once. Specimen: naive CD4+ T cells from PBMCs. Sample subset: CD45RA+ positively selected. The receptors stem from a young man in good health. Some clones in this sample may be carry-over from other donors' samples.

For the CDR3, the DNA is TGCGCCAGCAGCACACCGGTCGCGTCAGATACGCAGTATTTT. It yields the protein CASSTPVASDTQYF. The V gene is TRBV10-1, the J gene TRBJ2-3; no clear D gene. Germline loops: CDR1 WNHNN, CDR2 SYGVQD (reference sequence). The V end lost 6 bases, the J end lost 4 bases, and 14 bases lay between the germline ends. The CDR3 consists of 14 residues.

The chain uses TRBV28 and TRBJ1-5, with a tentative D call TRBD1 (5 bases). The V end was cut by 3 bases, the J end by 6 bases, with 12 bases between. The germline CDR1 and CDR2 sequences are MDHEN and SYDVKM. The CDR3 length is 14 residues. The CDR3 reads CASSFRQGGQPQHF. The DNA for the CDR3 is TGTGCCAGCAGTTTCCGGCAGGGAGGTCAGCCCCAGCATTTT.

J is TRBJ2-2 and V is TRBV19; D is uncertain. Germline-derived CDR1 and CDR2 are LNHDA and SQIVND (reference sequence). V was shortened by 5 bases and J by 9 bases, with 13 bases between the two germline ends. This CDR3 region has 13 residues. The CDR3 here is CASSRTLNRELFF. CDR3 DNA sequence: TGTGCCAGTAGTCGGACGCTGAACCGGGAGCTGTTTTTT.

The V and J genes are TRBV7-6 and TRBJ2-5, with D possibly being TRBD2 (5 bases). The CDR3 totals 13 residues. Germline CDR1 reads SGHVS; CDR2 reads FNYEAQ. Trimming stripped 2 bases from V and 4 bases from J, with 8 bases between. In DNA form, the CDR3 reads TGTGCCAGCAGCTTATCCCGGGGAGAGACCCAGTACTTC. This gives the protein CASSLSRGETQYF.

The chain uses TRBV6-1 and TRBJ2-1; 11 bases line up with TRBD2. From germline, CDR1 is MNHNS and CDR2 SASEGT. After removal of 3 bases from V and 3 bases from J, the junction contained 4 bases not matched to a gene. The CDR3 extends over 16 amino acids. CDR3 loop: CASSDRLAGHYNEQFF. The CDR3 nucleotides are TGTGCCAGCAGTGACCGACTAGCGGGACACTACAATGAGCAGTTCTTC.

The chain is built from TRBV15 and TRBJ2-5, with TRBD2 matching 9 bases. Germline trimming cut 1 base from V and 3 bases from J; bases unmatched to any gene: 3. Per the germline V gene, CDR1 is LNHNV and CDR2 is YYDKDF (reference sequence). This CDR3 comprises 15 residues. CDR3: CATSRVAGGKETQYF. The CDR3 DNA reads as TGTGCCACCAGCAGAGTTGCGGGAGGGAAAGAGACCCAGTACTTC.

V and J are TRBV6-6 and TRBJ2-7; D gene unclear. The CDR3 contains 15 residues. Trimming pared 8 bases from V and 0 bases from J, leaving 17 bases between. CDR1 and CDR2 from the germline V gene are MNHNY and SVGAGI (reference sequence). The CDR3 bases are TGTGCCAGCCGCGGTGGCTCCCGGAGCTCCTACGAGCAGTACTTC. This gives the protein CASRGGSRSSYEQYF.

The chain carries TRBV4-1 and TRBJ2-7; 13 nucleotides match TRBD2. The CDR3 is 19 residues long. Germline trimming cut 3 bases from V and 5 bases from J; bases unmatched to any gene: 16. The germline V gene encodes CDR1 MGHRA and CDR2 YSYEKL. CDR3 nucleotides: TGCGCCAGCAGCCAGACACGGGGAGGACTAGCGGGAGAGTCCCACGAGCAGTACTTC. It codes for CASSQTRGGLAGESHEQYF.

This clone was found once. The chain employs TRBV2 and TRBJ2-7; TRBD1 agrees at 9 bases. The length of the CDR3 is 14 residues. In germline, CDR1 is SNHLY, CDR2 FYNNEI. The trim removed 1 base at V and 3 bases at J, leaving 1 base unmatched. The CDR3 DNA reads TGTGCCAGCAGTGAAGGGACAGGGGTCTACGAGCAGTACTTC. Translated, it gives CASSEGTGVYEQYF.

V and J are TRBV7-3 and TRBJ2-1; 7 bases are a match to TRBD1. The CDR3 is made up of 15 amino acids. Germline V CDR1 and CDR2: SGHTA, FQGTGA. Trimming cost V 1 base and J 4 bases; bases outside gene matches: 4. The CDR3 is CASSLIGGRYNEQFF. The CDR3 DNA reads TGTGCCAGCAGCTTAATAGGGGGCAGGTACAATGAGCAGTTCTTC.

Notes on this clone: Other DNA sequences within the sample encode an identical CDR3. This chain joins TRBV18 and TRBJ1-2; 7 bases are shared with TRBD1. This CDR3 is 13 amino acids long. Germline values: CDR1 KGHSH, CDR2 LQKENI. V gave up 4 bases and J gave up 3 bases; unmatched junction bases: 2. Here the CDR3 reads CASSLGTDYGYTF. The CDR3 DNA reads TGTGCCAGCTCACTCGGGACAGACTATGGCTACACCTTC.

Remarks on this clone: Other nucleotide sequences in the sample specify the same CDR3. The chain employs TRBV28 and TRBJ1-2, with 9 bases matching TRBD1. After removal of 6 bases from V and 5 bases from J, the junction contained 7 bases not matched to a gene. The CDR3 consists of 14 residues. CDR1 and CDR2 (germline): MDHEN, SYDVKM. The CDR3 here is CASSLGQGWYGYTF. Here the CDR3 DNA reads TGTGCCAGCAGCCTGGGACAGGGATGGTATGGCTACACCTTC.

This clone was seen once. The chain joins TRBV28 to TRBJ1-4; no clear D. This CDR3 region has 15 residues. CDR1 and CDR2 from the germline V gene are MDHEN and SYDVKM. The V end lost 9 bases, the J end lost 4 bases, and 18 bases lay between the germline ends. CDR3 DNA sequence: TGTGCCAGTAGGGCGGGCGGCGTAATTAATGAAAAACTGTTTTTT. Protein product: CASRAGGVINEKLFF.

Regarding this clone: This sample includes further DNA sequences coding for the same CDR3. J is TRBJ2-7 and V is TRBV9; the match to TRBD1 covers 11 bases. This CDR3 region has 14 residues. Germline lookup yields CDR1 SGDLS and CDR2 YYNGEE. The V and J ends lost 6 bases and 4 bases, in that order; junction bases with no gene match: 6. The CDR3 DNA reads TGTGCCAGCACCAGAGGACAGGGGGCATACGAGCAGTACTTC. This gives the protein CASTRGQGAYEQYF.

This clone was counted between two and nine times. V usage is TRBV25-1 and J usage is TRBJ1-1, with D hard to call. The CDR3 sequence is 11 residues long. Germline CDR1 is MGHDK and CDR2 is SYGVNS. V lost 6 bases and J lost 4, with 6 bases in between. The CDR3 DNA follows: TGTGCCAGCAGGCCCCTCACTGAAGCTTTCTTT. Protein: CASRPLTEAFF.

The rearrangement uses TRBV5-8 and TRBJ1-3; D call uncertain. V was shortened by 0 bases and J by 4 bases, with 8 bases between the two germline ends. Germline values: CDR1 SGHTS, CDR2 YDEGEE. This CDR3 spans 14 amino acids. CDR3 protein: CASSLVVSGNTIYF. The DNA of the CDR3 is TGTGCCAGCAGCTTGGTTGTCAGCGGAAACACCATATATTTT.

The chain employs TRBV5-4 and TRBJ1-5; TRBD1 agrees at 8 bases. This CDR3 is built from 14 residues. CDR1 is SGHNT, CDR2 YYREEE, per germline (reference sequence). The junction had 9 bases not matched to a gene; V was cut back by 4 bases and J by 9 bases. In DNA form, the CDR3 reads TGTGCCAGCAGCCCCGGGACAGGAGAAGGGCCCCAGCATTTT. This codes for CASSPGTGEGPQHF.

The chain's CDR3 is CASSFLSGRDTYEQYF. The CDR3 DNA reads TGTGCCAGCAGCTTTCTTAGCGGGAGGGATACCTACGAGCAGTACTTC. The chain carries TRBV11-2 and TRBJ2-7; 11 nucleotides agree with TRBD2. Germline V lookup: CDR1 SGHAT, CDR2 FQNNGV. J gave up 2 bases and V 3 bases, and 6 bases lay outside the gene matches. This CDR3 is built from 16 residues.

As concerns this clone: Other DNA sequences in the sample encode the same CDR3. The V call is TRBV18, the J call TRBJ2-1, with 9 bases lining up with TRBD1. In germline, CDR1 is KGHSH, CDR2 LQKENI. V shed 6 bases, J shed 8 bases, and the junction held 5 bases outside the gene matches. The CDR3 is made up of 13 amino acids. The CDR3 is CASSPRTGDEQFF. The CDR3 DNA sequence: TGTGCCAGCTCTCCTAGGACAGGGGATGAGCAGTTCTTC. The full variable domain, completed using reference TRBV18 and TRBJ2-1, is NAGVMQNPRHLVRRRGQEARLRCSPMKGHSHVYWYRQLPEEGLKFMVYLQKENIIDESGMPKERFSAEFPKEGPSILRIQQVVRGDSAAYFCASSPRTGDEQFFGPGTRLTVL.

J is TRBJ1-1 and V is TRBV30; TRBD1 might be the D (6 bases). Trimming cost V 5 bases and J 3 bases, with 16 bases left between them. The germline CDR1 and CDR2 sequences are GTSNPN and SVGIG (reference sequence). This CDR3 spans 14 amino acids. As DNA, the CDR3 is TGTGCCTGGGCTACAGGGCTGGTGCACACTGAAGCTTTCTTT. Its translation is CAWATGLVHTEAFF. Full variable domain (rest looked up from reference TRBV30 and TRBJ1-1): SQTIHQWPATLVQPVGSPLSLECTVEGTSNPNLYWYRQAAGRGLQLLFYSVGIGQISSEVPQNLSASRPQDRQFILSSKKLLLSDSGFYLCAWATGLVHTEAFFGQGTRLTVV.

CDR3 DNA: TGTGCCAGCAGCTCCGGACAGGGCACAGATACGCAGTATTTT. It translates to CASSSGQGTDTQYF. The rearrangement links TRBV11-3 to TRBJ2-3; 7 bases match TRBD1. This CDR3 has 14 residues. The germline V gene encodes CDR1 SGHNT and CDR2 YENEEA. V shed 4 bases, J shed 1 base, and the junction held 2 bases outside the gene matches.